The text below deals with one T cell receptor (beta chain). Germline CDR1 and CDR2: LGHNT and FRNRAP. The V segment lost 1 base and the J segment 6 bases; nucleotides outside the gene matches: 7. The CDR3 consists of 16 residues. This sample is part of a study of blood T cell repertoires in COVID-19. Study as a whole: Acute and convalescent COVID-19 specimens originated in the United States, Italy and Spain. T cells, B-cell-depleted T cells, or PBMCs provided the cDNA or gDNA that served as material.

Original processing methods: Cell counts per sample came from amplifying reference gene primers. Assay: immunoSEQ multiplex PCR; the TCRdb copy retains only in-frame clones and omits some. That table furnishes V, J and clone size, whereas the DNA furnished D and trimming. Here the sample spans tens of thousands of clones, around four fifths being singletons. The chain employs TRBV12-5 and TRBJ2-3, with TRBD2 matching 10 bases. The receptor comes from a human donor in a cohort sampled during active COVID-19. The sequencing input was peripheral blood. The CDR3 loop reads CASGLGSSGGRDTQYF. The CDR3 DNA follows: TGTGCTAGTGGTTTGGGATCTAGCGGGGGCCGGGATACGCAGTATTTT.